This is a list of T cell receptor beta chains from one sample in a study of shared clonotypes between healthy human individuals. The repertoire was sequenced with immunoSEQ multiplex PCR; TCRdb's copy has only in-frame clones and lacks some. The sample consists of roughly 550,000 clones, around 95% of them appearing once. Sequencing used naive CD8+ T cells sorted from blood. The receptor set was obtained from a woman in her thirties in good health. CDR3s leave out the opening cysteine and the closing phenylalanine or tryptophan. Each record gives: V gene, D gene, CDR3 length, CDR3 protein. The D gene is left open where the match is weak.

TRBV28,NA,13,ASSPTGGSNQPQH
TRBV7-9,NA,14,ASSNDGTRKPYEQY
TRBV19,TRBD2,15,ASSTGLAEEGSYEQY
TRBV27,TRBD2,12,ASSSGLVYNEQF
TRBV10-1,TRBD2,12,ASSDSGGSYEQY
TRBV7-2,NA,14,ASSLARLDPKYGYT
TRBV5-1,TRBD1,10,ASSTTGSEQY
TRBV28,NA,11,ASSLGTANEQF
TRBV4-1,NA,13,ASSPLGLTSYEQY
TRBV6-5,NA,12,ASSGYSLDGELF
TRBV27,NA,11,ASSFGRTYEQY
TRBV27,TRBD1,11,ASSFGTETEAF
TRBV7-2,NA,13,ASSLRRTSYNEQF
TRBV6-5,NA,11,ASSTTVTYGYT
TRBV9,NA,11,ASSVGSDQPQH
TRBV28,NA,13,ASRPKGLGNQPQH
TRBV7-9,NA,11,ASTNQGSTEAF
TRBV7-2,TRBD1,13,ASSLETGMYNEQF
TRBV29-1,NA,11,SVMTGSTDTQY
TRBV4-2,TRBD2,13,ASALSTSVWDEQY
TRBV7-9,NA,12,ATSPGGRQETQY
TRBV7-9,TRBD1,12,ASSLAGGSDGYT
TRBV5-6,NA,12,ASRGLPDPDTQY
TRBV5-4,NA,13,ASSLGGASTDTQY
TRBV5-1,NA,11,ASIPGGIYGYT
TRBV5-1,NA,13,ASSLERTANYGYT
TRBV19,NA,11,ASSIGQGYEQY
TRBV19,TRBD1,11,ASSIGQAYEQY
TRBV11-3,TRBD2,13,ASSLSASGSETQY
TRBV7-2,NA,13,ASSLALDFSYEQY
TRBV14,TRBD2,15,ASSRGLTLAGEGEQY
TRBV14,NA,11,ASSQVEGREQF